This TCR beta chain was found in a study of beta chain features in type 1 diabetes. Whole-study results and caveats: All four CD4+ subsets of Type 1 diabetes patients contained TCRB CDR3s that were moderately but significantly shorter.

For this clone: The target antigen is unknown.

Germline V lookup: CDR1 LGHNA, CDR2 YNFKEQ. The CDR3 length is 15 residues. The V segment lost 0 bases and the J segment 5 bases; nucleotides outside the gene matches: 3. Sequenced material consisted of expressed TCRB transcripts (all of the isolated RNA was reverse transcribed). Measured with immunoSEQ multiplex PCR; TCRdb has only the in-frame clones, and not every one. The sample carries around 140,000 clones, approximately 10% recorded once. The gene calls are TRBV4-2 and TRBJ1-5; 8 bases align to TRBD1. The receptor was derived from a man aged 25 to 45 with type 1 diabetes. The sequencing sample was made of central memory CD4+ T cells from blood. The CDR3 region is CASSQEGTGDQPQHF. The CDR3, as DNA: TGTGCCAGCAGCCAAGAGGGGACAGGAGATCAGCCCCAGCATTTT.